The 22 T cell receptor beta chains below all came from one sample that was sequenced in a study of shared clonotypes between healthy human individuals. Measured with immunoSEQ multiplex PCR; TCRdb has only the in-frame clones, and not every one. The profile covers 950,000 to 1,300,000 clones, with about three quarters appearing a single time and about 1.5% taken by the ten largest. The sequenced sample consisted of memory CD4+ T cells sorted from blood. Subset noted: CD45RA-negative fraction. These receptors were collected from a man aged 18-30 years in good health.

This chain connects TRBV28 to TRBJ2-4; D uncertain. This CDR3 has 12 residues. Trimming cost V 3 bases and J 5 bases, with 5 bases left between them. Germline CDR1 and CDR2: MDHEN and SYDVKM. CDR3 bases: TGTGCCAGCAGTTTGAACCAAAACATTCAGTACTTC. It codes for CASSLNQNIQYF.

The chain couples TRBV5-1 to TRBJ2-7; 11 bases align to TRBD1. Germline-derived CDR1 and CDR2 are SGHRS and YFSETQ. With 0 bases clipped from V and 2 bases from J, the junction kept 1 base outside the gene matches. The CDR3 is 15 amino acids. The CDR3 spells CASSLEDRGPYEQYF. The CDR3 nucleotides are TGCGCCAGCAGCTTGGAGGACAGGGGGCCCTACGAGCAGTACTTC. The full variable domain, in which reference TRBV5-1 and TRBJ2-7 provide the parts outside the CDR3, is KAGVTQTPRYLIKTRGQQVTLSCSPISGHRSVSWYQQTPGQGLQFLFEYFSETQRNKGNFPGRFSGRQFSNSRSEMNVSTLELGDSALYLCASSLEDRGPYEQYFGPGTRLTVT.

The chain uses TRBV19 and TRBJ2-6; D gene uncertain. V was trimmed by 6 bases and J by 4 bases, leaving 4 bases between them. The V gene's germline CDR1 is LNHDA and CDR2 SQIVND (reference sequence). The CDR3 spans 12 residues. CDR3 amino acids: CASREGANVLTF. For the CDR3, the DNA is TGTGCCAGTAGGGAGGGGGCCAACGTCCTGACTTTC.

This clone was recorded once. Here the CDR3 DNA reads TGTGCCAGCAGTGAAGAGGGACTAGCGGGAGGCGAGCAGTACTTC. Amino acids: CASSEEGLAGGEQYF. The rearrangement joins TRBV2 to TRBJ2-7; 15 bases map to TRBD2. Trimming took 1 base from V and 6 from J; bases not matched to a gene: 1. This CDR3 region has 15 residues. CDR1 and CDR2 from the germline V gene are SNHLY and FYNNEI.

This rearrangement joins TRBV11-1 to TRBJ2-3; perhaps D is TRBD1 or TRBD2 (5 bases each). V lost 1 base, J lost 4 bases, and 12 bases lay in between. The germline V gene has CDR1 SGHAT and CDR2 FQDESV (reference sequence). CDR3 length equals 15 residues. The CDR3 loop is CASSLGQGSADTQYF. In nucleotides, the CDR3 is TGTGCCAGCAGCTTAGGTCAGGGTAGCGCAGATACGCAGTATTTT. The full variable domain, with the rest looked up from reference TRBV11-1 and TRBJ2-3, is EAEVAQSPRYKITEKSQAVAFWCDPISGHATLYWYRQILGQGPELLVQFQDESVVDDSQLPKDRFSAERLKGVDSTLKIQPAELGDSAMYLCASSLGQGSADTQYFGPGTRLTVL.

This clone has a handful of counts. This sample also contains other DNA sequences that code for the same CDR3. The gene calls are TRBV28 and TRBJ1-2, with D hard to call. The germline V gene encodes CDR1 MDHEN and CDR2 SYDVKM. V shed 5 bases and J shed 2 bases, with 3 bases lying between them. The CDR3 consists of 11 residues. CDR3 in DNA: TGTGCCAGCAGTCTAAACTATGGCTACACCTTC. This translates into CASSLNYGYTF.

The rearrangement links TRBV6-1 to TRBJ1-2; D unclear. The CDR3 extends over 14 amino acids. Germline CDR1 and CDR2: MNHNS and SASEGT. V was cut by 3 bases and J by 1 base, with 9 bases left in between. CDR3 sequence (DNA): TGTGCCAGCAGTGAGACCCGGGTTAACTATGGCTACACCTTC. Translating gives CASSETRVNYGYTF.

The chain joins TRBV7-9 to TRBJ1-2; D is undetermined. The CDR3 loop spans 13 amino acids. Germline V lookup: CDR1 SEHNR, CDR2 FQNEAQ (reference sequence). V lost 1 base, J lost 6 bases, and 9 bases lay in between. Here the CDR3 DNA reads TGTGCCAGCAGCTTAGGAATCAAAGATGGCTACACCTTC. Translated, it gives CASSLGIKDGYTF.

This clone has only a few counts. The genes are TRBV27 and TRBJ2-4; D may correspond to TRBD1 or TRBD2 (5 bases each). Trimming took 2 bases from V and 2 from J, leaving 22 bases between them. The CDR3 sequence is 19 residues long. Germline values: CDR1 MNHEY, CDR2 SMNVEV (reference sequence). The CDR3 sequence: CASSLSTPFEGNSKNIQYF. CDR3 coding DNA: TGTGCCAGCAGTTTAAGTACGCCCTTTGAGGGGAACTCCAAAAACATTCAGTACTTC.

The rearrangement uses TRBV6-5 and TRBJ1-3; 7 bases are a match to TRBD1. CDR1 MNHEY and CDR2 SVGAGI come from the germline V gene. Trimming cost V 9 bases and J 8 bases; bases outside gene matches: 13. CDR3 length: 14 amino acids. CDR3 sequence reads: CASRQGRMVDTIYF. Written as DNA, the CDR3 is TGTGCCAGTCGACAGGGTCGGATGGTTGACACCATATATTTT.

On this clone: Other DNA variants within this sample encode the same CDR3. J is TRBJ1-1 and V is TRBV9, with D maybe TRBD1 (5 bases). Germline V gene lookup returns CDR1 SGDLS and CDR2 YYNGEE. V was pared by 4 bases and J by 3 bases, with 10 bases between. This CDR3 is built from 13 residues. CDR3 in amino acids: CASSLTRDTEAFF. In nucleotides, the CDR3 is TGTGCCAGCAGCTTAACCAGGGACACTGAAGCTTTCTTT.

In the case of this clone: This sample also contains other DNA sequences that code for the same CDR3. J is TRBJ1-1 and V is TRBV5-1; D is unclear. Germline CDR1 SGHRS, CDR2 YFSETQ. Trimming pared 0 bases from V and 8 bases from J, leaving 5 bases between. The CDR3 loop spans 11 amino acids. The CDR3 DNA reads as TGCGCCAGCAGCTTGGGACCCGAAGCTTTCTTT. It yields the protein CASSLGPEAFF.

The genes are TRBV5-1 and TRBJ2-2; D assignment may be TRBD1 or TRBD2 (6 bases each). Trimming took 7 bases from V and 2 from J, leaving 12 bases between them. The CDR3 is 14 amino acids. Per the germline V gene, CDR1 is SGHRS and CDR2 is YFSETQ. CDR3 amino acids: CASGGGVNTGELFF. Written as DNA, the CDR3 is TGCGCCAGCGGAGGGGGTGTAAACACCGGGGAGCTGTTTTTT.

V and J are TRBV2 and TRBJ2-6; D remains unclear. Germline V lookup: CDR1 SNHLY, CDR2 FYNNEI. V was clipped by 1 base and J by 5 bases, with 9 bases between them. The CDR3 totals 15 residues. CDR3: CASSEVNYRANVLTF. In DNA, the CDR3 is TGTGCCAGCAGTGAAGTTAACTATAGGGCCAACGTCCTGACTTTC. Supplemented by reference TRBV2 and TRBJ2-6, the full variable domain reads EPEVTQTPSHQVTQMGQEVILRCVPISNHLYFYWYRQILGQKVEFLVSFYNNEISEKSEIFDDQFSVERPDGSNFTLKIRSTKLEDSAMYFCASSEVNYRANVLTFGAGSRLTVL.

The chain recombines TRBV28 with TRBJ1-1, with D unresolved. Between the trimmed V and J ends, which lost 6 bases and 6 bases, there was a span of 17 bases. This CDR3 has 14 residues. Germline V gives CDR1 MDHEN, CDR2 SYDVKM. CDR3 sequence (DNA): TGTGCCAGCAGAAAACTAATAGTAAGCCCTGAAGCTTTCTTT. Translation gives CASRKLIVSPEAFF.

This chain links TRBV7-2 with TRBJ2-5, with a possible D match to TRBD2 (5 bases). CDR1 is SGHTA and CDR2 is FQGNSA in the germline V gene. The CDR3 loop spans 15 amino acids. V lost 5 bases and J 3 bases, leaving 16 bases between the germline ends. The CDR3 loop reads CASSPRLLREETQYF. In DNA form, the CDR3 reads TGTGCCAGCAGCCCGAGGCTTTTGAGGGAAGAGACCCAGTACTTC.

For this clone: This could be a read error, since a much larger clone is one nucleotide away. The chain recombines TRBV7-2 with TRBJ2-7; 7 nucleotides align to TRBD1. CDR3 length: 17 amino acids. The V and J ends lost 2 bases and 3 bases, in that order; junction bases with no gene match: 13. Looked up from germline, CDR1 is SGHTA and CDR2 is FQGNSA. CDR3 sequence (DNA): TGTGCCAGCAGCTTATATTCCCGGGACAGACCCTTCTACGAGCAGTACTTC. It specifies CASSLYSRDRPFYEQYF. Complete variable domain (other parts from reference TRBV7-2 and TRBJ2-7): GAGVSQSPSNKVTEKGKDVELRCDPISGHTALYWYRQSLGQGLEFLIYFQGNSAPDKSGLPSDRFSAERTGGSVSTLTIQRTQQEDSAVYLCASSLYSRDRPFYEQYFGPGTRLTVT.

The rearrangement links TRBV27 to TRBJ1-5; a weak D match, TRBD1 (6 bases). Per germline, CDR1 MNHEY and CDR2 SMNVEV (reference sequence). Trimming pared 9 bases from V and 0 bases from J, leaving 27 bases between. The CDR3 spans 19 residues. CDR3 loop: CASPPGTTVARYSNQPQHF. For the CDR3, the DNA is TGTGCCAGTCCCCCCGGGACAACGGTAGCTAGGTATAGCAATCAGCCCCAGCATTTT.

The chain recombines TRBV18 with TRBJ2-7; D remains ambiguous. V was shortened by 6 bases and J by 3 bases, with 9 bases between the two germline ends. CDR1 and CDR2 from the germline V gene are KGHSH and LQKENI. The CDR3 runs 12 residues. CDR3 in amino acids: CASSPSDYEQYF. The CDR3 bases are TGTGCCAGCTCGCCGAGCGACTACGAGCAGTACTTC.

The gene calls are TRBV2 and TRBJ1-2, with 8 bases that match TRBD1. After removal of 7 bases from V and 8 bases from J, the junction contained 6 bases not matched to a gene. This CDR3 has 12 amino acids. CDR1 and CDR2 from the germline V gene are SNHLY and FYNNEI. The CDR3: CASNPDRDGYTF. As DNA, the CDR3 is TGTGCCAGCAATCCGGACAGGGACGGCTACACCTTC.

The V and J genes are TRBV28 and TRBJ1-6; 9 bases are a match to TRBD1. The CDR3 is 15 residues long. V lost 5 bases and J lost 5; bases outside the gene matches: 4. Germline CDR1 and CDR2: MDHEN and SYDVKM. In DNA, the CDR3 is TGTGCCAGCAGTGTCCGGGACAGGGATAATTCACCCCTCCACTTT. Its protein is CASSVRDRDNSPLHF.

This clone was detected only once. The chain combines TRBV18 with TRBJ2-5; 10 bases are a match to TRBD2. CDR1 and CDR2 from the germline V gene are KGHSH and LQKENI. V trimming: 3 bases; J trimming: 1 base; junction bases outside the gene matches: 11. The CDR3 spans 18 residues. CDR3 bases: TGTGCCAGCTCACCGTACATTAGCACTAGCGGGGCCCAAGAGACCCAGTACTTC. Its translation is CASSPYISTSGAQETQYF.